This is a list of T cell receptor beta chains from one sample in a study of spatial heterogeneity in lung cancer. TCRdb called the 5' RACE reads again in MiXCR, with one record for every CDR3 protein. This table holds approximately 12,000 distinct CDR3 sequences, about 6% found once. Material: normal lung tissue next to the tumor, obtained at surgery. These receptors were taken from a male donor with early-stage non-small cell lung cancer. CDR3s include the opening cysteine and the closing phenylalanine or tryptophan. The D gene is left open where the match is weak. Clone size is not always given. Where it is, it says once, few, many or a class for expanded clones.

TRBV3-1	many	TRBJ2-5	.	CASSLSSSGATVQYF	TGTGCCAGCAGCCTATCTAGCTCGGGAGCAACTGTGCAGTACTTC
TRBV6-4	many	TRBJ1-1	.	CASSDGQPNTEAFF	TGTGCCAGCAGTGACGGGCAGCCGAACACTGAAGCTTTCTTT
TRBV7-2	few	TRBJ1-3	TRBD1	CASSLRGQRGNTIYF	TGTGCCAGCAGCTTAAGGGGGCAGCGGGGAAACACCATATATTTT
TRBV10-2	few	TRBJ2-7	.	CASRSTDTYEQYF	TGCGCCAGCAGGTCGACAGACACCTACGAGCAGTACTTC
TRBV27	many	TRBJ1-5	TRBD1	CASSLYGQAGQPQHF	TGTGCCAGCAGTTTATATGGACAGGCAGGTCAGCCCCAGCATTTT
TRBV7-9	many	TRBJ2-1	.	CASSLGQGGINEQFF	TGTGCCAGCAGCTTAGGTCAGGGAGGCATCAATGAGCAGTTCTTC
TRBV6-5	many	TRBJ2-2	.	CASSYSIIRDTGELFF	TGTGCCAGCAGTTACTCGATTATCCGAGACACCGGGGAGCTGTTTTTT
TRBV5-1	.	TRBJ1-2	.	CASSLAGVPMNGYTF	TGCGCCAGCAGCTTGGCCGGGGTCCCGATGAATGGCTACACCTTC
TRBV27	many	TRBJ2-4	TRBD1	CASSKTGFKNIQYF	TGTGCCAGCAGCAAGACAGGGTTCAAAAACATTCAGTACTTC
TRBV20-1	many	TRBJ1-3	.	CSAPESSGNTIYF	TGCAGTGCGCCAGAGTCCTCTGGAAACACCATATATTTT
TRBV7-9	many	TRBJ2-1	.	CASSSLWAYNEQFF	TGTGCCAGCAGCTCCCTTTGGGCCTACAATGAGCAGTTCTTC